The 13 T cell receptor beta chains presented below share a single source sample, sequenced in a study of follicular helper T cells after annual influenza vaccination. As to time point: 2014-2015 season, pre-vaccination. The assay was immunoSEQ multiplex PCR, and TCRdb's table has in-frame clones only and misses some. Seen here are approximately 11,000 clones, more than 75% observed once, and the top ten hold approximately 0.9%. This sample comprised CXCR5- memory CD4+ T cells sorted from blood, obtained on the day of influenza vaccination. The receptors stem from an adult who received the influenza vaccine.

This chain's CDR3 is CASSYNPYDRALFF. The CDR3 DNA is TGTGCCAGCAGTTACAACCCCTATGACAGGGCTCTGTTCTTC. V gene TRBV6-5 combines with J gene TRBJ2-1; 7 bases are shared with TRBD1. CDR1 MNHEY and CDR2 SVGAGI come from the germline V gene. The CDR3 totals 14 residues. With 2 bases clipped from V and 15 bases from J, the junction kept 13 bases outside the gene matches.

The chain is built from TRBV6-1 and TRBJ2-3, with D unresolved. Germline lookup yields CDR1 MNHNS and CDR2 SASEGT. Trimming took off 5 bases at V and 7 bases at J, with 7 bases between the two ends. This CDR3 is built from 11 residues. The CDR3 spells CASSYSYTQYF. Here the CDR3 DNA reads TGTGCCAGCAGTTACAGTTATACGCAGTATTTT.

The genes are TRBV6-1 and TRBJ1-3; D is undetermined. V lost 3 bases, J lost 3 bases, and 12 bases lay in between. Germline CDR1 is MNHNS and CDR2 is SASEGT. The CDR3 is 15 residues long. DNA for the CDR3: TGTGCCAGCAGTGACGCGTCGGCTATTGGAAACACCATATATTTT. Protein product: CASSDASAIGNTIYF.

The chain carries TRBV7-2 and TRBJ1-3; D ambiguous. The CDR3 covers 15 residues. Germline V CDR1 and CDR2: SGHTA, FQGNSA. Trimming took off 5 bases at V and 0 bases at J, with 11 bases between the two ends. The CDR3 sequence is CASSPAASSGNTIYF. In DNA form, the CDR3 reads TGTGCCAGCAGCCCGGCGGCAAGCTCTGGAAACACCATATATTTT.

The chain employs TRBV7-9 and TRBJ1-1; no reliable D call. Germline CDR1 reads SEHNR; CDR2 reads FQNEAQ (reference sequence). This CDR3 spans 15 amino acids. V was pared by 4 bases and J by 4 bases, with 16 bases between. DNA for the CDR3: TGTGCCAGCAGCTCTGGACTGAAGAGGAGCACTGAAGCTTTCTTT. This sequence encodes CASSSGLKRSTEAFF.

The chain links TRBV28 to TRBJ2-7, with TRBD2 identical over 9 bases. Germline values: CDR1 MDHEN, CDR2 SYDVKM. V dropped 6 bases and J dropped 2; count of bases not matched to a gene: 5. The CDR3 contains 14 residues. The CDR3 spells CASRLAGGPYEQYF. CDR3 nucleotides: TGTGCCAGCAGGCTGGCGGGGGGGCCCTACGAGCAGTACTTC.

The rearrangement joins TRBV7-2 to TRBJ1-6; TRBD1 is a possible D gene (6 bases). Trimming took 4 bases from V and 8 from J, leaving 15 bases between them. The CDR3 length is 15 residues. CDR1 and CDR2 (germline): SGHTA, FQGNSA. The CDR3 coding sequence is TGTGCCAGCAGCTGGGGGGCAGGGCGAGATTCACCCCTCCACTTT. It encodes CASSWGAGRDSPLHF.

Only a few counts were recorded for this clone. The CDR3 nucleotides read TGTGCCAGCAGCCGACAGGGTAGCAATCAGCCCCAGCATTTT. This encodes CASSRQGSNQPQHF. The V call is TRBV5-4, the J call TRBJ1-5, with 7 bases aligning to TRBD1. The CDR3 extends over 14 amino acids. Per the germline V gene, CDR1 is SGHNT and CDR2 is YYREEE (reference sequence). V dropped 4 bases and J dropped 0; count of bases not matched to a gene: 1.

The chain combines TRBV5-4 with TRBJ2-2; TRBD1 might be the D (6 bases). V lost 0 bases to trimming and J lost 1 base, with 10 bases between them. Per germline, CDR1 SGHNT and CDR2 YYREEE (reference sequence). The CDR3 is 16 amino acids. CDR3 DNA: TGTGCCAGCAGCTTGGCGGCCAGGGGGAACACCGGGGAGCTGTTTTTT. Its protein product is CASSLAARGNTGELFF.

The chain is built from TRBV5-4 and TRBJ2-3, with 7 bases that match TRBD1. The CDR3 sequence is 16 residues long. The V gene end was trimmed by 4 bases and the J gene end by 0 bases; junction bases not matched to a gene: 8. Germline V gene lookup returns CDR1 SGHNT and CDR2 YYREEE (reference sequence). DNA for the CDR3: TGTGCCAGCAGCGTAAGGACAGGAGCTAGCACAGATACGCAGTATTTT. This translates into CASSVRTGASTDTQYF.

This clone has just one count. This chain links TRBV28 with TRBJ1-4; 9 bases line up with TRBD1. This CDR3 comprises 14 residues. V shed 4 bases and J 7 bases; nucleotides not matched to a gene: 4. Per the germline V gene, CDR1 is MDHEN and CDR2 is SYDVKM. The DNA for the CDR3 is TGTGCCAGCAGTTCACAGGGGGCGAGTGAAAAACTGTTTTTT. As protein: CASSSQGASEKLFF.

The chain uses TRBV6-1 and TRBJ2-5, with D maybe TRBD1 (5 bases). The V end was cut by 0 bases, the J end by 10 bases, with 18 bases between. This CDR3 has 15 amino acids. Germline loops: CDR1 MNHNS, CDR2 SASEGT. The CDR3 DNA reads as TGTGCCAGCAGTGAAGCGCTTCCGGCAGAAGGGGTCCAGTACTTC. Its protein product is CASSEALPAEGVQYF.

This clone is a singleton in its sample. The chain is built from TRBV30 and TRBJ1-1; D is uncertain. Germline V lookup: CDR1 GTSNPN, CDR2 SVGIG (reference sequence). This CDR3 has 13 amino acids. The V and J ends lost 1 base and 4 bases respectively, with 10 bases between them. This CDR3 is CAWSAATLTEAFF. CDR3 sequence (DNA): TGTGCCTGGAGTGCTGCCACGCTCACTGAAGCTTTCTTT.